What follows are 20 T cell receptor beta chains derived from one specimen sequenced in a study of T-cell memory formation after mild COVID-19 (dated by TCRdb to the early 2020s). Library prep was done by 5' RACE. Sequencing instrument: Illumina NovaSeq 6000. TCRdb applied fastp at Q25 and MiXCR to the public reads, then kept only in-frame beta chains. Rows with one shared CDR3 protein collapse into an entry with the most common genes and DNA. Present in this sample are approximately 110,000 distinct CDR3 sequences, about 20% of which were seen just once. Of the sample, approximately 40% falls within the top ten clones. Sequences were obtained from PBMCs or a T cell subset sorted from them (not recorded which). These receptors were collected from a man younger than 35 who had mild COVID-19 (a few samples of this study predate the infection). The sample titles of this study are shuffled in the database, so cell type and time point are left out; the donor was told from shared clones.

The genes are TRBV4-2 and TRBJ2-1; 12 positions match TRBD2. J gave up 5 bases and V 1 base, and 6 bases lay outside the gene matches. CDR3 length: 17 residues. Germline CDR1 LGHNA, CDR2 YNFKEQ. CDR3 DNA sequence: TGTGCCAGCAGCCAAGCCTTACTAGCGGGGGGACACAATGAGCAGTTCTTC. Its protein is CASSQALLAGGHNEQFF.

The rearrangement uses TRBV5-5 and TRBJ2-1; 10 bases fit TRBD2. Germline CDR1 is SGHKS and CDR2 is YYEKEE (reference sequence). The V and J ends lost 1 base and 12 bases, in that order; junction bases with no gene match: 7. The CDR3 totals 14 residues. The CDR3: CASSLTLAGMGQFF. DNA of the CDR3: TGTGCCAGCAGCTTGACACTAGCGGGAATGGGGCAGTTCTTC.

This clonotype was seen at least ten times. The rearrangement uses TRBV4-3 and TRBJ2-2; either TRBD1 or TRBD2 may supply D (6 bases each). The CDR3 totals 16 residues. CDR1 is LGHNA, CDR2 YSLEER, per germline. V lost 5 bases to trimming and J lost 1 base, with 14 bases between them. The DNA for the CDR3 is TGCGCCAGCAGCTACGGAGGGGGGAGGAACACCGGGGAGCTGTTTTTT. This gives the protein CASSYGGGRNTGELFF.

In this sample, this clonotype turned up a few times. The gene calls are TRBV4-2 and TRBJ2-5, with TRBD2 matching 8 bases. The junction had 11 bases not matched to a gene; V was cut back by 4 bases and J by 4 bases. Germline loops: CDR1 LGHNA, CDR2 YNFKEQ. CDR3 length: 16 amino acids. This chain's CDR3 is CASSPSPGTSLETQYF. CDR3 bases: TGTGCCAGCAGCCCTTCTCCCGGGACTAGTCTAGAGACCCAGTACTTC.

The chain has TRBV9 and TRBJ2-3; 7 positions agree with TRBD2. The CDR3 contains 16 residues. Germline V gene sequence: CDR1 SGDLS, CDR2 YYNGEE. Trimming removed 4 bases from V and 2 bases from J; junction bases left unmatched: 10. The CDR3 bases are TGTGCCAGCAGCTCTACGGCACTAGCGCTCACAGATACGCAGTATTTT. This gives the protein CASSSTALALTDTQYF.

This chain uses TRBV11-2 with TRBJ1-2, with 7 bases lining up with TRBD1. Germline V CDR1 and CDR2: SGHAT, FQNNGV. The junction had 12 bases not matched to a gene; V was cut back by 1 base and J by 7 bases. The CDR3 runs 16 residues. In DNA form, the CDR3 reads TGTGCCAGCAGCTTAGTTCCGGCAGGGGGTCCCTCTGGCTACACCTTC. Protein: CASSLVPAGGPSGYTF. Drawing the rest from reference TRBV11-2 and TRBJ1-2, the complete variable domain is EAGVAQSPRYKIIEKRQSVAFWCNPISGHATLYWYQQILGQGPKLLIQFQNNGVVDDSQLPKDRFSAERLKGVDSTLKIQPAKLEDSAVYLCASSLVPAGGPSGYTFGSGTRLTVV.

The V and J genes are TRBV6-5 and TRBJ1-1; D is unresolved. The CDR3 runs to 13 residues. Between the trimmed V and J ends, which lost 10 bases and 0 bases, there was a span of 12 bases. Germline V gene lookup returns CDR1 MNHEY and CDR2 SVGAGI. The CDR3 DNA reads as TGTGCCACCCAGGTAACGATGAACACTGAAGCTTTCTTT. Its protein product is CATQVTMNTEAFF.

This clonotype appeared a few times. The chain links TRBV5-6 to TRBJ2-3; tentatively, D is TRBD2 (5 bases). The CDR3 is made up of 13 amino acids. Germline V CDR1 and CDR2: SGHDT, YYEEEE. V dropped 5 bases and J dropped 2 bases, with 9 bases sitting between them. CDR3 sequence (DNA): TGTGCCAGCAGGGGGAGCATCACAGATACGCAGTATTTT. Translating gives CASRGSITDTQYF.

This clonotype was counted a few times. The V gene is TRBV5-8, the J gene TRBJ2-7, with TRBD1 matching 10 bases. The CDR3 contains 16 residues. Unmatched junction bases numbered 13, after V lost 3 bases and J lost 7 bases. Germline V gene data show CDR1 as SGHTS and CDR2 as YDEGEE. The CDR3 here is CASSSGVGQGHQEQYV. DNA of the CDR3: TGTGCCAGCAGCTCGGGGGTGGGACAGGGGCATCAAGAGCAGTACGTC.

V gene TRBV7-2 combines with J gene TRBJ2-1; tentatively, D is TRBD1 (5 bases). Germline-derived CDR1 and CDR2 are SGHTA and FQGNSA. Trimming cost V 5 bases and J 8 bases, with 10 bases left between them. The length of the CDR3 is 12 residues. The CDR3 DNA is TGTGCCAGCAGCGGGTGGGGCGATGAGCAGTTCTTC. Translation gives CASSGWGDEQFF.

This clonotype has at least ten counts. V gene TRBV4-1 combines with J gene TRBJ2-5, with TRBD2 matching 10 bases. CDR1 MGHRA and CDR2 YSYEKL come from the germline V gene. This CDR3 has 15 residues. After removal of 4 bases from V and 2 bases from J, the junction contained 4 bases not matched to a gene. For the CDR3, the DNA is TGCGCCAGCAGCCGCGGACTAGCGGAACAAGAGACCCAGTACTTC. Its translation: CASSRGLAEQETQYF.

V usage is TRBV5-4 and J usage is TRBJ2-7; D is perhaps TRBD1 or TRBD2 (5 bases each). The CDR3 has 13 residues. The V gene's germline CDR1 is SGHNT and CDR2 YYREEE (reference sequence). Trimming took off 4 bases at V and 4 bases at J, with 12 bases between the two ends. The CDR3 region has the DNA TGTGCCAGCAGCAACCGGGACCGGTACGAGCAGTACTTC. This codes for CASSNRDRYEQYF.

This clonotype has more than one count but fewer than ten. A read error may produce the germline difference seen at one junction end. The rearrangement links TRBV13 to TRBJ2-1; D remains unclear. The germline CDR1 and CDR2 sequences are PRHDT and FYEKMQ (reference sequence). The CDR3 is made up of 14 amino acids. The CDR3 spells CASSLGLSYNEQFF. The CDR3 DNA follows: TGTGCCAGCAGTTTAGGCTTATCCTACAATGAGCAGTTCTTC.

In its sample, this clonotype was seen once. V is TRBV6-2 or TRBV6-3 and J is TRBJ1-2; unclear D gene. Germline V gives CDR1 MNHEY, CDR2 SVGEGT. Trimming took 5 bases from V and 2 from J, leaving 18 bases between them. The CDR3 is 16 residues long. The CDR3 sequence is CASSPMTAGMNYGYTF. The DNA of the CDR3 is TGTGCCAGCAGTCCAATGACGGCAGGCATGAACTATGGCTACACCTTC.

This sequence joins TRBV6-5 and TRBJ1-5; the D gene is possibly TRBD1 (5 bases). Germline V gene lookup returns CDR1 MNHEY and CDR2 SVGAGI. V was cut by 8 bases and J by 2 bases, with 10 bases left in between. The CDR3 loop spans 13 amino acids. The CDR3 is CASARERNQPQHF. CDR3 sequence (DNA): TGTGCCAGCGCCAGGGAACGCAATCAGCCCCAGCATTTT.

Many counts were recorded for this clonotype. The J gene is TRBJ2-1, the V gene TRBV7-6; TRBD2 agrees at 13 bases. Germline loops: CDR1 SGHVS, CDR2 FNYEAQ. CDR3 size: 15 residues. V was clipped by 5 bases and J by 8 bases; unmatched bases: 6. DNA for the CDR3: TGTGCCAGCAGCCTCTGGACTAGCGGGGGCGATGAGCAGTTCTTC. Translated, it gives CASSLWTSGGDEQFF.

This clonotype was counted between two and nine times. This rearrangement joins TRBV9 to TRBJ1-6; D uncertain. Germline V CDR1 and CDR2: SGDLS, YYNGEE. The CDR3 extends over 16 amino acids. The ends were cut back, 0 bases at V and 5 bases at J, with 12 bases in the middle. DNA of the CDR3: TGTGCCAGCAGCGTAGACGGTTTCTTAAATAATTCACCCCTCCACTTT. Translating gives CASSVDGFLNNSPLHF.

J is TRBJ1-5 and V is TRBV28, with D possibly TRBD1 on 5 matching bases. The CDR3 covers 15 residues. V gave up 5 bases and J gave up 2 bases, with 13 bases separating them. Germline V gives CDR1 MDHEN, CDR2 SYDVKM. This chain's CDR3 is CASSRFGAGNQPQHF. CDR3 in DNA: TGTGCCAGCAGTCGATTCGGGGCAGGCAATCAGCCCCAGCATTTT.

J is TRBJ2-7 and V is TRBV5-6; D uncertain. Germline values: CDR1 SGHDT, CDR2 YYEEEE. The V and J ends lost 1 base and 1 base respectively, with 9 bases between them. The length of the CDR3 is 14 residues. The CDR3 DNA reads TGTGCCAGCAGCTTGAAACGGCCGTCCTACGAGCAGTACGTC. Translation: CASSLKRPSYEQYV.

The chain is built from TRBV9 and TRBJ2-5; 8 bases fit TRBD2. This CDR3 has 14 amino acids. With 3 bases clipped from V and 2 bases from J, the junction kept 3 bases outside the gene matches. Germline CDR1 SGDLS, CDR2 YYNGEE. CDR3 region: CASSDGTSQETQYF. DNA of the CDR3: TGTGCCAGCAGCGATGGGACTAGTCAAGAGACCCAGTACTTC.